The entry below describes one T cell receptor beta chain. Its antigen is unknown. This CDR3 contains 12 residues. Per germline, CDR1 DFQATT and CDR2 SNEGSKA (reference sequence). The ends were cut back, 5 bases at V and 6 bases at J, with 14 bases in the middle. cDNA libraries for TCR alpha and TCR beta, carrying sample barcodes and UMIs, came from 5'RACE with constant-segment primers. TCRdb analysed the 5' RACE reads with MiXCR anew, one entry per CDR3 protein. The table includes some 68,000 distinct CDR3 sequences, 16% detected once. The data are from a study of T-cell memory formation after mild COVID-19. Study information: Most TCR clusters belonged to a single donor.

Study-wide points: Mainly in CM and EM were contracting CD4+ clones; CD8+ were in EMRA.

The receptor's source is an adult woman who had mild COVID-19 (a few samples of this study predate the infection). Cell type and time point are not known. The V call is TRBV20-1, the J call TRBJ2-7; D is perhaps TRBD2 (5 bases). Sequenced: PBMCs or a T cell subset sorted from them (not recorded which). For the CDR3, the DNA is TGCAGTGCTGAGTCTGCCCGGGGCGAGCAGTACTTC. Protein product: CSAESARGEQYF.